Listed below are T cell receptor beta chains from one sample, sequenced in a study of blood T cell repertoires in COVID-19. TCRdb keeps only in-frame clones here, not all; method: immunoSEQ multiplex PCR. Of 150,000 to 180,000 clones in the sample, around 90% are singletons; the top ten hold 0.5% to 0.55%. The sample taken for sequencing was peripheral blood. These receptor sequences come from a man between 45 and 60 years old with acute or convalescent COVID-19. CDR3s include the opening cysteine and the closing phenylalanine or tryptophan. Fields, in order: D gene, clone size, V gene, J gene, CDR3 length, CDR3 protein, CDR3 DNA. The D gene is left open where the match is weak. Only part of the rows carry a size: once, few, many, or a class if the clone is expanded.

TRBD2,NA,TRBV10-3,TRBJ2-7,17,CAISESKPSGSSYEQYF,TGTGCCATCAGTGAGTCGAAGCCTAGCGGGAGCTCCTACGAGCAGTACTTC
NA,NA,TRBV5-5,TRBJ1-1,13,CASTGQGNTEAFF,TGTGCCAGCACCGGGCAGGGGAACACTGAAGCTTTCTTT
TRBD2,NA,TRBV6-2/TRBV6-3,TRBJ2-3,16,CASSQTSGDKTDTQYF,TGTGCCAGCAGCCAGACTAGCGGGGACAAAACAGATACGCAGTATTTT
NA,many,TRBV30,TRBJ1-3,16,CAWSDLAPNSGNTIYF,TGTGCCTGGAGTGATTTGGCACCGAACTCTGGAAACACCATATATTTT
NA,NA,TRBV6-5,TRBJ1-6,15,CASYSGGSYNSPLHF,TGTGCCAGCTACAGTGGGGGGTCCTATAATTCACCCCTCCACTTT
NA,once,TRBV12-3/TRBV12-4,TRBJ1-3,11,CASGAGNTIYF,TGTGCCAGCGGGGCGGGGAACACCATATATTTT
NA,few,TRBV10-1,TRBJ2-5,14,CASSDRGLQETQYF,TGCGCCAGCAGTGACAGGGGTCTACAAGAGACCCAGTACTTC
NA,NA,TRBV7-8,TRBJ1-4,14,CASSLGEGDEKLFF,TGTGCCAGCAGCTTAGGAGAGGGGGATGAAAAACTGTTTTTT
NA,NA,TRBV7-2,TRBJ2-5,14,CASSLAGLKETQYF,TGTGCCAGCAGCTTAGCGGGACTTAAAGAGACCCAGTACTTC
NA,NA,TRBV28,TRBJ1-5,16,CASSLEGRQYTQPQHF,TGTGCCAGCAGTTTAGAAGGTCGACAGTATACTCAGCCCCAGCATTTT
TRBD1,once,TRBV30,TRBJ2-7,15,CAWNRGRFLWNEQYF,TGTGCCTGGAACAGGGGGCGCTTCCTATGGAACGAGCAGTACTTC
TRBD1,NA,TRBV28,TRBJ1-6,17,CASSSDWTGGYNSPLHF,TGTGCCAGCAGTTCCGACTGGACAGGGGGATATAATTCACCCCTCCACTTT
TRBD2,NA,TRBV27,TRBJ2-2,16,CASSLWTSPNTGELFF,TGTGCCAGCAGTCTGTGGACTAGTCCGAACACCGGGGAGCTGTTTTTT
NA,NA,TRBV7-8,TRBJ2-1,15,CASSVGGEPYNEQFF,TGTGCCAGCAGCGTTGGAGGTGAACCCTACAATGAGCAGTTCTTC
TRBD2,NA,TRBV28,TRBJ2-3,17,CASSSRLAGSSTDTQYF,TGTGCCAGCAGTTCCAGACTAGCGGGGAGTAGCACAGATACGCAGTATTTT
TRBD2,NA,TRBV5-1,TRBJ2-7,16,CASSQTSGRPAREQYF,TGCGCCAGCAGCCAGACTAGCGGGAGGCCCGCGAGAGAGCAGTACTTC
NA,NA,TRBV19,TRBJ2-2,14,CASSPGTFTGELFF,TGTGCCAGTAGTCCCGGGACTTTCACCGGGGAGCTGTTTTTT
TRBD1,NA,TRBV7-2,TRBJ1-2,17,CASSVWTGRVANYGYTF,TGTGCCAGCAGCGTATGGACAGGTCGGGTTGCTAACTATGGCTACACCTTC
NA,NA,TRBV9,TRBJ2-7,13,CASSVRVGSEQYF,TGTGCCAGCAGCGTCCGAGTCGGGAGCGAGCAGTACTTC